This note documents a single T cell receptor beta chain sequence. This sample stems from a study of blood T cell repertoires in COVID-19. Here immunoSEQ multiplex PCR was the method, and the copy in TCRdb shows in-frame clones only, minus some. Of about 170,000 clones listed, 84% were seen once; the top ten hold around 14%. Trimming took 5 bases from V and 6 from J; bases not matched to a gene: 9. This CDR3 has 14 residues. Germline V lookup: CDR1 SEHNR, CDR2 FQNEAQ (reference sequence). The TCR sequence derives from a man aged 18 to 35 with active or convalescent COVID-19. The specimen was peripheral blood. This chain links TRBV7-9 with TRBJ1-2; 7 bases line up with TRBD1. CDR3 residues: CASSGDRVFHGYTF. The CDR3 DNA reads TGTGCCAGCAGCGGAGACAGGGTTTTTCATGGCTACACCTTC.